These 10 T cell receptor beta chains share one sample of origin, sequenced in a study of shared clonotypes between healthy human individuals. Libraries were prepared by immunoSEQ multiplex PCR; TCRdb keeps only in-frame clonotypes and omits some of them. The sample includes roughly 510,000 clones, 60% to 80% of them seen just once. Sequenced material: PBMCs. Every receptor here comes from a woman aged 40 to 50 in good health. Some clones in this sample may be carry-over from other donors' samples.

The V call is TRBV6-1, the J call TRBJ2-2, with D maybe TRBD1 (5 bases). The CDR3 sequence is 14 residues long. Germline V CDR1 and CDR2: MNHNS, SASEGT. V lost 7 bases to trimming and J lost 2 bases, with 11 bases between them. The CDR3 protein is CASIPGINTGELFF. CDR3 DNA sequence: TGTGCCAGCATTCCAGGGATTAACACCGGGGAGCTGTTTTTT.

The rearrangement uses TRBV27 and TRBJ2-7; a possible D gene is TRBD1 (7 bases). Trimming stripped 7 bases from V and 6 bases from J, with 31 bases between. Germline CDR1 reads MNHEY; CDR2 reads SMNVEV (reference sequence). There are 18 residues in the CDR3. The CDR3 DNA follows: TGTGCCAGCACCATTAGGGGGCGTCGGGGGCTAGGAATTGGCGAGCAGTACTTC. Translated: CASTIRGRRGLGIGEQYF.

This rearrangement joins TRBV28 to TRBJ1-2; perhaps TRBD1 as D (5 bases). From germline, CDR1 is MDHEN and CDR2 SYDVKM. V was pared by 2 bases and J by 4 bases, with 11 bases between. The CDR3 contains 14 residues. The DNA of the CDR3 is TGTGCCAGCAGTTTAGCGGGGCGCATCTATGGCTACACCTTC. This sequence encodes CASSLAGRIYGYTF.

The gene calls are TRBV7-8 and TRBJ2-2; possibly TRBD1 or TRBD2 for D (5 bases each). CDR3 length: 15 residues. The germline V gene encodes CDR1 SGHVS and CDR2 FQNEAQ. Trimming pared 11 bases from V and 0 bases from J, leaving 16 bases between. This chain's CDR3 is CAGGGEGPNTGELFF. For the CDR3, the DNA is TGTGCCGGTGGGGGTGAGGGACCGAACACCGGGGAGCTGTTTTTT.

The chain is built from TRBV5-6 and TRBJ2-2; unclear D gene. The length of the CDR3 is 15 residues. From germline, CDR1 is SGHDT and CDR2 YYEEEE. V was clipped by 0 bases and J by 1 base, with 7 bases between them. The DNA of the CDR3 is TGTGCCAGCAGCTTGGTTTACTTGAACACCGGGGAGCTGTTTTTT. Translating it yields CASSLVYLNTGELFF.

The chain is built from TRBV23-1 and TRBJ1-5, with D tentatively TRBD1 (5 bases). TRBV23-1 is annotated as an ORF whose role is uncertain. Trimming removed 3 bases from V and 0 bases from J, with 15 bases in between. This CDR3 is 17 amino acids long. CDR3 bases: TGCGCCAGCAGTCACCTTGACAGCAACTCTAGCAATCAGCCCCAGCATTTT. As protein: CASSHLDSNSSNQPQHF.

The chain has TRBV19 and TRBJ2-7, with 7 bases identical to TRBD1. The CDR3 is 13 amino acids. Germline V gene lookup returns CDR1 LNHDA and CDR2 SQIVND (reference sequence). Germline trimming cut 5 bases from V and 3 bases from J; bases unmatched to any gene: 4. The CDR3 DNA sequence: TGTGCCAGTAGTTGGGACAGTAACTACGAGCAGTACTTC. Translating it yields CASSWDSNYEQYF.

Of note for this clone: Within the sample, other DNA sequences also encode this same CDR3. J is TRBJ2-3 and V is TRBV19; either TRBD1 or TRBD2 may supply D (5 bases each). Per germline, CDR1 LNHDA and CDR2 SQIVND (reference sequence). CDR3 length equals 15 residues. Trimming shortened V by 1 base and J by 0 bases, and 8 bases separated the two germline ends. The CDR3 DNA sequence: TGTGCCAGTAGTATAGGGGGCGGGAGCACAGATACGCAGTATTTT. Translated, it gives CASSIGGGSTDTQYF.

This clone was seen just once. The chain employs TRBV6-6 and TRBJ2-7; 8 nucleotides align to TRBD1. The germline CDR1 and CDR2 sequences are MNHNY and SVGAGI (reference sequence). The CDR3 runs 16 residues. The trim removed 3 bases at V and 0 bases at J, leaving 7 bases unmatched. DNA for the CDR3: TGTGCCAGCAGTTATTCCGGGACAGGCTTCTCCTACGAGCAGTACTTC. Translation gives CASSYSGTGFSYEQYF.

The gene calls are TRBV29-1 and TRBJ2-5; possibly TRBD1 for D (5 bases). V lost 7 bases and J 5 bases, leaving 17 bases between the germline ends. CDR3 length: 13 residues. The germline gives CDR1 SQVTM, CDR2 ANQGSEA. The DNA of the CDR3 is TGCAGCGCCAGTGGCAGGGTCGGGGAGACCCAGTACTTC. This sequence encodes CSASGRVGETQYF.